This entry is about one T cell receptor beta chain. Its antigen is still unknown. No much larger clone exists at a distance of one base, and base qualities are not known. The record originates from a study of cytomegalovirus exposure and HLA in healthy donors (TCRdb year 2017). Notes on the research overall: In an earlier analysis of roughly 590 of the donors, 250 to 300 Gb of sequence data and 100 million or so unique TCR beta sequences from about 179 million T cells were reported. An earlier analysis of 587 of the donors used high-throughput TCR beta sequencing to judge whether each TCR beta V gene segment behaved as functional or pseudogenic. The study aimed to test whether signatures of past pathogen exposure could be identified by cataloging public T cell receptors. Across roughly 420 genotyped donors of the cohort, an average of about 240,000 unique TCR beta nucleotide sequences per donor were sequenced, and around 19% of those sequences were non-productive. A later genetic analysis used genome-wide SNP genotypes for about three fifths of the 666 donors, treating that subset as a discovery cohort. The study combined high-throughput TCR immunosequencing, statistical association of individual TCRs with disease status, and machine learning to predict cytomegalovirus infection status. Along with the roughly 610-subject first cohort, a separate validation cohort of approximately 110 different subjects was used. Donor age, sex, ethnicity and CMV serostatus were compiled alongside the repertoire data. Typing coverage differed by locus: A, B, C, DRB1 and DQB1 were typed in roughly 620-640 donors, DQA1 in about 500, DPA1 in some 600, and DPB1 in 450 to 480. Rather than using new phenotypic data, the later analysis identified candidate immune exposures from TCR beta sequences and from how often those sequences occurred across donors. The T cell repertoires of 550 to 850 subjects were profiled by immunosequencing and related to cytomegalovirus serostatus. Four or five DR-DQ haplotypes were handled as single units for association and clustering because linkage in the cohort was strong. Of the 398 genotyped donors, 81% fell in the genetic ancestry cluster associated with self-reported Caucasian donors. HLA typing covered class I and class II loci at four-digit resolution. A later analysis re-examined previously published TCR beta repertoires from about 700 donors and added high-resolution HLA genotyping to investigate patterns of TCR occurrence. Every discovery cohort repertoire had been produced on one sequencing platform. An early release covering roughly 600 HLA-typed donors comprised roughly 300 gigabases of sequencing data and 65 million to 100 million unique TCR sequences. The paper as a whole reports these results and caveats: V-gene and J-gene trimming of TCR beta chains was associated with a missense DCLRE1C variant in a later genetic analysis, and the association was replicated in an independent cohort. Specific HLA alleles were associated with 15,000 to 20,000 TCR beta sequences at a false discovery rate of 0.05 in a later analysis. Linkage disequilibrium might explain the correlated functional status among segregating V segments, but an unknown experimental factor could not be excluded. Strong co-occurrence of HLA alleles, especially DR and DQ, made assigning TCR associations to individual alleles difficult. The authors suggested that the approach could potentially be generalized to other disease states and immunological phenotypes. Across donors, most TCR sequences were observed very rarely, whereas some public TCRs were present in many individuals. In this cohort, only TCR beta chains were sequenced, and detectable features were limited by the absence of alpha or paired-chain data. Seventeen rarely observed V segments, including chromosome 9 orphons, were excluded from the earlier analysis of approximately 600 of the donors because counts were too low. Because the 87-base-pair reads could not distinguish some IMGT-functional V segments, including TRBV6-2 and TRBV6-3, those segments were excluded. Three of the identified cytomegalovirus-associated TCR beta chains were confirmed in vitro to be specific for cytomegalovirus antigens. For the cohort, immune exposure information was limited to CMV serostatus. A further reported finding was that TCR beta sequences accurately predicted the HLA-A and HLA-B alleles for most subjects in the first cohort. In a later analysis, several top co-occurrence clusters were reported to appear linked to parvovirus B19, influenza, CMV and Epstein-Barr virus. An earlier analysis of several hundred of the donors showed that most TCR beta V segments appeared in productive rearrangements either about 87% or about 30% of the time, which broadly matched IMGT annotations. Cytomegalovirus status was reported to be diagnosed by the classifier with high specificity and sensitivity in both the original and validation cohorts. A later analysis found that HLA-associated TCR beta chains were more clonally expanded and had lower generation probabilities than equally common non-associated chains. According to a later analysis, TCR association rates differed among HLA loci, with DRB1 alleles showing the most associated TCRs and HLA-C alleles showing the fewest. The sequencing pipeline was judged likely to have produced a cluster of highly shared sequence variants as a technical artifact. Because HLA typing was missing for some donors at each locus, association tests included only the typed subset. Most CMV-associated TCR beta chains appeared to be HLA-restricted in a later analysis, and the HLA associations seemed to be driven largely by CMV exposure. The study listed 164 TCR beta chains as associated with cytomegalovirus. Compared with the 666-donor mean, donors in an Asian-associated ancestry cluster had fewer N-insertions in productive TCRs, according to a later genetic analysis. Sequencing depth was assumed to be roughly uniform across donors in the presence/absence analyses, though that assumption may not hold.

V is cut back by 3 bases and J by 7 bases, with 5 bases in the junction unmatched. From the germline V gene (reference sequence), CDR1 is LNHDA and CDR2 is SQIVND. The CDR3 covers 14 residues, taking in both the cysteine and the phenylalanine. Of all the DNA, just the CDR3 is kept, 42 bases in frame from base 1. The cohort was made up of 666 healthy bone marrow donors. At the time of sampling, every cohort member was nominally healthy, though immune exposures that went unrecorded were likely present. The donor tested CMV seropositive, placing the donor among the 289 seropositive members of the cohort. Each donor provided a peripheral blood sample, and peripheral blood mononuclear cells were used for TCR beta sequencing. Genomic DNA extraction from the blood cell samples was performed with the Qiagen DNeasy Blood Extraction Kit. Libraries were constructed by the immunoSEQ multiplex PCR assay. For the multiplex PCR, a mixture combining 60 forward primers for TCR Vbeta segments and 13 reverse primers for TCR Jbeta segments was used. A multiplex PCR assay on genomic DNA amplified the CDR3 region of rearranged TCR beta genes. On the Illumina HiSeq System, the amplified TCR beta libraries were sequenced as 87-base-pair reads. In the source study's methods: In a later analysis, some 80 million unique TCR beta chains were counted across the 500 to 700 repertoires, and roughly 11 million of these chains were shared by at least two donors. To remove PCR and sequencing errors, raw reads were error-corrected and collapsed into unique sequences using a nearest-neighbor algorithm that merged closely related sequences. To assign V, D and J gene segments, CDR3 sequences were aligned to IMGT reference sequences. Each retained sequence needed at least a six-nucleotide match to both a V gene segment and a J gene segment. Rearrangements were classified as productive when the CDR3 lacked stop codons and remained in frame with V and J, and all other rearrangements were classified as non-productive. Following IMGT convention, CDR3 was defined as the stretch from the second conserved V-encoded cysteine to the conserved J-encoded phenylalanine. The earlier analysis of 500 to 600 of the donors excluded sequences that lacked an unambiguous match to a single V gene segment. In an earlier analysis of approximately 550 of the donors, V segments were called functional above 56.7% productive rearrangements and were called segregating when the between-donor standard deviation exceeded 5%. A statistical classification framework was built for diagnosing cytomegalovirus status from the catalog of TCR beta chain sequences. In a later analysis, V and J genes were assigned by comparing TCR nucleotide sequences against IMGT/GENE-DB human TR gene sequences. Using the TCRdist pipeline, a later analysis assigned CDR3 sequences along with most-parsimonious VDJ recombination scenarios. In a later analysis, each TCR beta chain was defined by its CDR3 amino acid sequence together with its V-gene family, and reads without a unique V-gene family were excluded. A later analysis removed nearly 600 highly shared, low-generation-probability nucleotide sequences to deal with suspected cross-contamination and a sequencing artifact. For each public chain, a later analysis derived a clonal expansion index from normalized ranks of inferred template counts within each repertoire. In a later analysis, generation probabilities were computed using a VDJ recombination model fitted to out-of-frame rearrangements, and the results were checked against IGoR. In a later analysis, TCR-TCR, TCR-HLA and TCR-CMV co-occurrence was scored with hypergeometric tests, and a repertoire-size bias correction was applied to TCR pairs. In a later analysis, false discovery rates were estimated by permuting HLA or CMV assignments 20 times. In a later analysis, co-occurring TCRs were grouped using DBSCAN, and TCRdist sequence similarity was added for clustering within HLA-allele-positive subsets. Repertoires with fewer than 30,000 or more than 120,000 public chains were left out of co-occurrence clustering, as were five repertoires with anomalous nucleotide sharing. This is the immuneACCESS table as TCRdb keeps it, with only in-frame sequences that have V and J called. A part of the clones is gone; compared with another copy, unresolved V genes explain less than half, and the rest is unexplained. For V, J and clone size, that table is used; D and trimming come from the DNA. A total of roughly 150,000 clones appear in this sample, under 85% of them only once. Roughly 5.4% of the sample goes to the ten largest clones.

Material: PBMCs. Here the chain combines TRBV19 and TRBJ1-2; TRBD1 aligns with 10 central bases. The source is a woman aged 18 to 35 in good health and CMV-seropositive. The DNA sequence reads TGTGCCAGTAGTATCGACAGGGGGCAGGGTGGCTACACCTTC. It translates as CASSIDRGQGGYTF.